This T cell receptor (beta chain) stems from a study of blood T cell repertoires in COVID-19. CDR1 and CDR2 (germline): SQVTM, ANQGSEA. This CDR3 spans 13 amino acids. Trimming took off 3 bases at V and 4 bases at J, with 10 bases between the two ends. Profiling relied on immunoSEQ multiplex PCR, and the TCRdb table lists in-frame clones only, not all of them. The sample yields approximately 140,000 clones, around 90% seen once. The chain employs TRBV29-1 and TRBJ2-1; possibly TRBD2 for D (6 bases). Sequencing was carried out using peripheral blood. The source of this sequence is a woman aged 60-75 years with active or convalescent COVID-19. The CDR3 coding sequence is TGCAGCGTTGAGGGGGACTTATACAATGAGCAGTTCTTC. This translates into CSVEGDLYNEQFF.